This TCR beta chain was sequenced in a study of identical twins. MiXCR was run by TCRdb on the 5' RACE reads, yielding one entry per CDR3 protein. Of fewer than 650,000 distinct CDR3 sequences in the sample, around 7.4% were seen once. Trimming took off 1 base at V and 5 bases at J, with 11 bases between the two ends. The CDR3 spans 15 residues. The germline V gene has CDR1 MGHRA and CDR2 YSYEKL. Regarding the study as a whole: There is a chance that invariant MAIT and iNKT cells partially muddied zero-insertion analyses. For cord blood, abundant beta clonotypes had fewer insertions, unlike memory repertoires, which showed none.

This clonotype was counted at least ten times. As yet, its antigen is unknown. These data were also filed under a second study, of yellow fever vaccine responses in identical twins.

The V call is TRBV4-1, the J call TRBJ2-2, with D maybe TRBD2 (6 bases). The material sequenced was PBMCs. The TCR originated in a woman between 18 and 29 years old in good health. As DNA, the CDR3 is TGCGCCAGCAGCCAAGTTATGGGGGGTACCGGGGAGCTGTTTTTT. The encoded protein is CASSQVMGGTGELFF.